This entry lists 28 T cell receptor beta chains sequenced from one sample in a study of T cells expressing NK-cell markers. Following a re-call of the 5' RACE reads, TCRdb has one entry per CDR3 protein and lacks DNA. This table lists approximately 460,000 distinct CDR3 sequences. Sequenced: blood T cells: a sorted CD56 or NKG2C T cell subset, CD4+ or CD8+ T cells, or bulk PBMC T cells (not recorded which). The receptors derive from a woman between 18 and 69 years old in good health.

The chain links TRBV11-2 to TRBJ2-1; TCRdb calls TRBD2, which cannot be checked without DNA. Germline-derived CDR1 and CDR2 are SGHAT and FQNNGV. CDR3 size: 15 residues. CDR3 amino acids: CASSLHRFSYNEQFF.

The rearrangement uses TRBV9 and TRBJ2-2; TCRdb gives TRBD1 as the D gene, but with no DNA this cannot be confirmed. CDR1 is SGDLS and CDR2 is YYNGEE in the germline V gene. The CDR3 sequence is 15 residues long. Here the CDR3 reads CASSPGGHSTGELFF.

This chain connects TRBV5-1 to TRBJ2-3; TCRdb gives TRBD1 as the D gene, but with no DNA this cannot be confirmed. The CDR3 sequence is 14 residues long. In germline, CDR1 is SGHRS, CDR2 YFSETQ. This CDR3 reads CASSLVGVPDTQYF.

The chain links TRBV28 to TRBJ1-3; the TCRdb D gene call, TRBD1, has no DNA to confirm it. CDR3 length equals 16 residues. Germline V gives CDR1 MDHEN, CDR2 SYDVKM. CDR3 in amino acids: CASSLVAGADGNTIYF.

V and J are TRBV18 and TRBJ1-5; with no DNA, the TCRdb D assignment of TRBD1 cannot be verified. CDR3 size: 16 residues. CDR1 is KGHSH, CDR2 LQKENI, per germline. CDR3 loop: CASSLGMTGPKRPQHF.

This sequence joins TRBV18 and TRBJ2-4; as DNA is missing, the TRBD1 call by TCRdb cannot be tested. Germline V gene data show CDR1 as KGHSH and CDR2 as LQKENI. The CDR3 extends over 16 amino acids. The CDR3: CASSPPVFGAGDIQYF.

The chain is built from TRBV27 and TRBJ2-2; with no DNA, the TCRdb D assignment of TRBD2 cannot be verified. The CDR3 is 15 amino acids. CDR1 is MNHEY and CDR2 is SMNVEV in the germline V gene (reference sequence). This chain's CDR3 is CASSNPSGVSGELFF.

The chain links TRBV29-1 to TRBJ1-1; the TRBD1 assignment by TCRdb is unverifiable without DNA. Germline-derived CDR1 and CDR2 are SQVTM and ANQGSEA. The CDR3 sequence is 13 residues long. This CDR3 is CSAVGTGNTEAFF.

CDR3 in amino acids: CASSTSLPGAFF. The chain is built from TRBV11-2 and TRBJ1-1; the D call of TRBD1 rests on TCRdb alone, since no DNA is present to check it. This CDR3 contains 12 residues. The germline gives CDR1 SGHAT, CDR2 FQNNGV.

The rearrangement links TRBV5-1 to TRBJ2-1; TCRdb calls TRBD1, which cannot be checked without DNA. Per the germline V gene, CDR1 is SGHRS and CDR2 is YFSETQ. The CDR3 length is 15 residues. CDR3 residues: CASSLEGTGVNEQFF. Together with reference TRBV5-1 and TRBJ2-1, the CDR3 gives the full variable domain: KAGVTQTPRYLIKTRGQQVTLSCSPISGHRSVSWYQQTPGQGLQFLFEYFSETQRNKGNFPGRFSGRQFSNSRSEMNVSTLELGDSALYLCASSLEGTGVNEQFFGPGTRLTVL.

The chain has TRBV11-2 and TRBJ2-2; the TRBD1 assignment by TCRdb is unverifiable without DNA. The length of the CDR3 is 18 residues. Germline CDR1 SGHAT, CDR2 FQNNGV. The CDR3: CASSHGPRGGVNTGELFF. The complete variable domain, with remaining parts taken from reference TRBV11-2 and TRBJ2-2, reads EAGVAQSPRYKIIEKRQSVAFWCNPISGHATLYWYQQILGQGPKLLIQFQNNGVVDDSQLPKDRFSAERLKGVDSTLKIQPAKLEDSAVYLCASSHGPRGGVNTGELFFGEGSRLTVL.

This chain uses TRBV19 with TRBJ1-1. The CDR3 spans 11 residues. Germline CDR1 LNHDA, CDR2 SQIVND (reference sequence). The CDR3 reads CASRGSREAFF.

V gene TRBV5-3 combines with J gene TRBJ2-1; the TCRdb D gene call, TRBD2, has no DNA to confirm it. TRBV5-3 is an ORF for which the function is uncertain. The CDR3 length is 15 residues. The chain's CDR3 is CARSSASGRLNEQFF.

CDR3 protein: CASSWRGVLGDEQFF. The gene calls are TRBV27 and TRBJ2-1; TCRdb picks TRBD2, but there is no DNA to check that call. Germline lookup yields CDR1 MNHEY and CDR2 SMNVEV (reference sequence). This CDR3 comprises 15 residues.

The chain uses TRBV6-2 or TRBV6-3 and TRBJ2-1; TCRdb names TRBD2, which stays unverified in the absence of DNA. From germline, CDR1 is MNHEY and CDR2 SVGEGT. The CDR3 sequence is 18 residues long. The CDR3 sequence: CASSYPLGLAGGPNEQFF.

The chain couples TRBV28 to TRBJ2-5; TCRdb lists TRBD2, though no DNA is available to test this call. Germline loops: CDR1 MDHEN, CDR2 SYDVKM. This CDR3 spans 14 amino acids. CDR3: CASSLRLAPETQYF.

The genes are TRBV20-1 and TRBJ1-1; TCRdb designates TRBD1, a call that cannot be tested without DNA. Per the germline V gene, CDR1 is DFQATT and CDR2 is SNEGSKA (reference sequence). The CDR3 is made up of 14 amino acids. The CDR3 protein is CSASRPQFVTEAFF.

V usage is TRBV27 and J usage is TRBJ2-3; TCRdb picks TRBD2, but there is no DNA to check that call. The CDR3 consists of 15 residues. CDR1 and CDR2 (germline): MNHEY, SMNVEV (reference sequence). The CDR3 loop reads CASSQGGPLTDTQYF.

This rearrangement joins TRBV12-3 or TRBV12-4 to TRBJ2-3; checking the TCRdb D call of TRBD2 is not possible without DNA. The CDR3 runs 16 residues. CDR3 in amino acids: CASSFSSSGDTDTQYF.

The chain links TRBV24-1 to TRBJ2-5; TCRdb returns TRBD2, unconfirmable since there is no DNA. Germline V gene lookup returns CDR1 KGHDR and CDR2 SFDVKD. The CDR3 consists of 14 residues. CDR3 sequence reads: CATSPGGAVETQYF.

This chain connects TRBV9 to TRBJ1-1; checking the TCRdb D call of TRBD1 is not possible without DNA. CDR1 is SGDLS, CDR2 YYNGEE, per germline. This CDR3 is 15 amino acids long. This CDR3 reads CASGEMTGENTEAFF.

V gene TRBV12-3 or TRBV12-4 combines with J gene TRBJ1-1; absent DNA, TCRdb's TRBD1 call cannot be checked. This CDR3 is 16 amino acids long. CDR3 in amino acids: CASRYTGTGRGVEAFF.

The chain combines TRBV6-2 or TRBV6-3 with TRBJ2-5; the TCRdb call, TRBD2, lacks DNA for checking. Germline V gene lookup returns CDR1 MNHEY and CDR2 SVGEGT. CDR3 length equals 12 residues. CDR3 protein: CASTWREETQYF.

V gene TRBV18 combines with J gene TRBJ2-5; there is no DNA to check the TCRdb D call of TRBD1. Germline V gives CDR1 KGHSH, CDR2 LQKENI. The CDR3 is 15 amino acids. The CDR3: CASSPTGAWQETQYF.

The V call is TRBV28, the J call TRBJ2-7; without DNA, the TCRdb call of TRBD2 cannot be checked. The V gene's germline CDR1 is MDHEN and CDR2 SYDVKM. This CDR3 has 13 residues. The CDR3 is CASSYLAGDQQYF.

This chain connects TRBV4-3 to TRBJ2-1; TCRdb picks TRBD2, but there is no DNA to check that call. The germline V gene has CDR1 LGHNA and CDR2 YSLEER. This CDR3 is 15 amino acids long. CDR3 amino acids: CASSHGAGGLNEQFF.

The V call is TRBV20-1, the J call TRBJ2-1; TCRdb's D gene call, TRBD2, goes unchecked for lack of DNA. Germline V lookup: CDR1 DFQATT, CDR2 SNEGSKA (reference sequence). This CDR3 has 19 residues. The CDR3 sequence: CSAVPWEREATFSYNEQFF.

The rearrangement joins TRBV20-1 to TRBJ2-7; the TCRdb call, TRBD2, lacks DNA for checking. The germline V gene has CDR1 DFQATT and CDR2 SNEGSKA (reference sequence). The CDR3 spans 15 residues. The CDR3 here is CSAADSGLPPYEQYF.